The text below deals with one T cell receptor beta chain. Study processing details: Counts of nucleated cells, estimated from reference gene primer amplification, were obtained. Profiling relied on immunoSEQ multiplex PCR, and the TCRdb table lists in-frame clones only, not all of them. V and J calls and clone size are given by that table; D and trimming were obtained from the DNA. The table has hundreds of thousands of clones, around 83% seen once; the top ten hold approximately 6.6%. V shed 4 bases and J shed 5 bases, with 11 bases lying between them. CDR3 length: 13 amino acids. Germline CDR1 and CDR2: SGHTA and FQGTGA. These data are taken from a study of blood T cell repertoires in COVID-19. Study background: The origin of the acute and convalescent COVID-19 samples was the United States, Italy and Spain.

Participants were aged about 18 to 100 years from around 26 US areas. The specimen was PBMCs or T cells enriched from blood (not recorded which). The source is a woman in her thirties or forties who had recovered from COVID-19. The chain carries TRBV7-3 and TRBJ2-5; D possibly corresponds to TRBD2 (6 bases). CDR3 sequence: CASSWEAGETQYF. The CDR3 coding sequence is TGTGCCAGCAGCTGGGAAGCGGGTGAGACCCAGTACTTC. The whole variable domain, filled in from reference TRBV7-3 and TRBJ2-5, reads GAGVSQTPSNKVTEKGKYVELRCDPISGHTALYWYRQSLGQGPEFLIYFQGTGAADDSGLPNDRFFAVRPEGSVSTLKIQRTERGDSAVYLCASSWEAGETQYFGPGTRLLVL.